This is a list of T cell receptor beta chains from one sample in a study of cytomegalovirus exposure and HLA in healthy donors. Sequencing was performed with immunoSEQ multiplex PCR; in TCRdb, only in-frame clones are kept and a portion is missing. The data hold 110,000 or so clones, with 60% to 80% observed a single time. The sequencing sample was made of PBMCs. These receptors came from a man aged 50-59 years in good health and CMV-seropositive. Both conserved end residues are part of each CDR3. The D gene is left open where the match is weak. Rows may omit the clone size; those that give it use once, few, many or a size class.

TRBV6-6	TRBJ1-4	NA	few	CASVTGGTLEKLFF	TGTGCCAGCGTCACGGGGGGCACCCTTGAAAAACTGTTTTTT
TRBV10-3	TRBJ2-1	TRBD1	NA	CAISESIGTGGQYNEQFF	TGTGCCATCAGTGAGTCGATTGGGACAGGGGGGCAATACAATGAGCAGTTCTTC
TRBV6-5	TRBJ1-1	NA	few	CASSYPDKNTEAFF	TGTGCCAGCAGTTACCCGGACAAGAACACTGAAGCTTTCTTT
TRBV5-1	TRBJ1-3	TRBD1	NA	CASSPGQVSGSTIYF	TGCGCCAGCAGCCCGGGACAGGTTTCTGGAAGCACCATATATTTT
TRBV5-1	TRBJ2-1	TRBD1	NA	CASSLMGQGGRDEQFF	TGCGCCAGCAGCCTTATGGGACAGGGAGGAAGAGATGAGCAGTTCTTC
TRBV5-1	TRBJ1-5	TRBD1	NA	CASSLGQGDTQPQHF	TGCGCCAGCAGCTTGGGACAGGGGGATACTCAGCCCCAGCATTTT
TRBV29-1	TRBJ2-7	NA	NA	CSAEGGYEQYF	TGCAGCGCTGAAGGAGGCTACGAGCAGTACTTC
TRBV14	TRBJ2-1	NA	NA	CASSMGLHNEQFF	TGTGCCAGCAGCATGGGGCTTCACAATGAGCAGTTCTTC
TRBV6-1	TRBJ2-1	TRBD1	NA	CASTTGTGNRNEQFF	TGTGCCAGCACCACCGGGACAGGGAATCGCAATGAGCAGTTCTTC
TRBV27	TRBJ2-7	NA	NA	CASSLKDNSYEQYF	TGTGCCAGCAGTTTGAAGGACAACTCCTACGAGCAGTACTTC
TRBV18	TRBJ1-5	NA	NA	CASSPQADNQPQHF	TGTGCCAGCTCACCCCAGGCCGACAATCAGCCCCAGCATTTT
TRBV10-2	TRBJ1-2	NA	NA	CASSESGYGYTF	TGCGCCAGCAGTGAGTCCGGCTATGGCTACACCTTC
TRBV27	TRBJ2-5	NA	NA	CASSLRGRQTQYF	TGTGCCAGCAGTTTAAGGGGCCGACAGACCCAGTACTTC
TRBV6-5	TRBJ2-3	NA	NA	CASSQFRLTDTQYF	TGTGCCAGCAGTCAGTTTCGCCTCACAGATACGCAGTATTTT
TRBV29-1	TRBJ2-3	TRBD2	NA	CSGSPLAGGSTFTDTQYF	TGCAGCGGATCCCCACTAGCGGGAGGTTCCACCTTCACAGATACGCAGTATTTT
TRBV7-2	TRBJ2-2	TRBD2	NA	CASSFSGGAGELFF	TGTGCCAGCAGCTTTAGCGGGGGGGCCGGGGAGCTGTTTTTT
TRBV5-6	TRBJ2-7	TRBD1	NA	CASSLGDRGHEQYF	TGTGCCAGCAGCTTGGGGGACAGGGGCCACGAGCAGTACTTC
TRBV7-2	TRBJ2-4	NA	NA	CASSPRRQGVDIQYF	TGTGCCAGCAGCCCGCGCCGGCAGGGTGTGGACATTCAGTACTTC
TRBV5-6	TRBJ2-5	TRBD1	NA	CASLGATGGFETQYF	TGTGCCAGCCTTGGGGCGACAGGGGGGTTCGAGACCCAGTACTTC
TRBV2	TRBJ2-7	TRBD1	NA	CASSGTGIYEQYF	TGTGCCAGCAGTGGGACAGGGATCTACGAGCAGTACTTC
TRBV6-5	TRBJ2-7	TRBD2	NA	CASCPGGEYEQYF	TGTGCCAGCTGCCCTGGGGGGGAGTACGAGCAGTACTTC
TRBV6-1	TRBJ2-7	NA	once	CATDMAAGQDYEQYF	TGTGCCACTGATATGGCCGCAGGTCAAGACTACGAGCAGTACTTC
TRBV15	TRBJ2-4	NA	NA	CATSTVAKNIQYF	TGTGCCACCAGCACGGTAGCCAAAAACATTCAGTACTTC